The 31 T cell receptor beta chains below come from one sample, sequenced in a study of shared T cell receptors in the human thymus. TCRdb's table, derived via immunoSEQ multiplex PCR, lists solely in-frame clones and lacks some. The table has over 450,000 clones, 70% to 80% seen once; the top ten hold more than 0.01%. These data are also associated with another study on human thymus T cells.

Sequenced: thymocytes. These receptors were obtained from a boy younger than two with a congenital heart defect.

The chain carries TRBV25-1 and TRBJ2-6; possible D gene TRBD2, 6 bases. The germline V and J ends were trimmed by 2 bases and 4 bases, with 12 bases remaining between them. Per the germline V gene, CDR1 is MGHDK and CDR2 is SYGVNS. This CDR3 region has 16 residues. The CDR3 region is CASSEQGGVGANVLTF. The CDR3 DNA reads as TGTGCCAGCAGTGAACAAGGCGGGGTCGGGGCCAACGTCCTGACTTTC.

The chain links TRBV5-6 to TRBJ1-2; D is ambiguous. Germline CDR1 SGHDT, CDR2 YYEEEE. There are 13 residues in the CDR3. Trimming left V 0 bases short and J 4 bases short, with 7 bases between. In nucleotides, the CDR3 is TGTGCCAGCAGCTTGGGAGGTACCTATGGCTACACCTTC. This sequence encodes CASSLGGTYGYTF.

Only one count was recorded for this clone. V gene TRBV10-2 combines with J gene TRBJ1-1, with D possibly TRBD1 on 5 matching bases. The CDR3 runs 16 residues. Between the trimmed V and J ends, which lost 2 bases and 3 bases, there was a span of 16 bases. CDR1 is WSHSY and CDR2 is SAAADI in the germline V gene. In nucleotides, the CDR3 is TGCGCCAGCAGTGAGGCACCAGGGTGTACGGACACTGAAGCTTTCTTT. This gives the protein CASSEAPGCTDTEAFF.

This rearrangement joins TRBV5-1 to TRBJ2-5; TRBD1 is a possible D gene (5 bases). Trimming left V 7 bases short and J 5 bases short, with 12 bases between. The CDR3 is 12 residues long. CDR1 is SGHRS and CDR2 is YFSETQ in the germline V gene. The CDR3 DNA sequence: TGCGCCAGCCGGTCTAAGGGGGAGACCCAGTACTTC. This encodes CASRSKGETQYF. Using reference TRBV5-1 and TRBJ2-5 for the parts outside the CDR3, the full variable domain is KAGVTQTPRYLIKTRGQQVTLSCSPISGHRSVSWYQQTPGQGLQFLFEYFSETQRNKGNFPGRFSGRQFSNSRSEMNVSTLELGDSALYLCASRSKGETQYFGPGTRLLVL.

A word on this clone: Other DNA sequences in this specimen translate into the identical CDR3. The chain links TRBV28 to TRBJ2-7, with D unclear. This CDR3 comprises 11 residues. Germline CDR1 reads MDHEN; CDR2 reads SYDVKM. The V and J ends lost 6 bases and 4 bases respectively, with 7 bases between them. CDR3 bases: TGTGCCAGCAGCCCGGGTTACGAGCAGTACTTC. As protein: CASSPGYEQYF.

This clone was counted between two and nine times. The chain uses TRBV4-1 and TRBJ2-7; 7 nucleotides line up with TRBD1. The CDR3 sequence is 16 residues long. Germline CDR1 MGHRA, CDR2 YSYEKL. V was pared by 0 bases and J by 3 bases, with 8 bases of the junction left unmatched. This CDR3 is CASSQEGGRPFYEQYF. Here the CDR3 DNA reads TGCGCCAGCAGCCAAGAAGGGGGCAGACCCTTCTACGAGCAGTACTTC.

The rearrangement joins TRBV14 to TRBJ2-1; 13 bases are shared with TRBD2. V trimming: 8 bases; J trimming: 6 bases; junction bases outside the gene matches: 1. This CDR3 region has 13 residues. Germline loops: CDR1 SGHDN, CDR2 FVKESK. The CDR3 sequence: CASRTSGSNEQFF. CDR3 nucleotide sequence: TGTGCCAGCCGGACTAGCGGGAGCAATGAGCAGTTCTTC.

J is TRBJ1-1 and V is TRBV5-1; 9 bases map to TRBD1. This CDR3 is built from 16 residues. Trimming took 4 bases from V and 1 from J; bases not matched to a gene: 8. The germline V gene encodes CDR1 SGHRS and CDR2 YFSETQ. CDR3 sequence (DNA): TGCGCCAGCAGCCCGGGACAGGGAATACGGAACACTGAAGCTTTCTTT. It specifies CASSPGQGIRNTEAFF.

The chain employs TRBV14 and TRBJ2-6, with D perhaps matching TRBD1 (6 bases). Germline values: CDR1 SGHDN, CDR2 FVKESK. Trimming took off 1 base at V and 2 bases at J, with 12 bases between the two ends. The CDR3 runs to 17 residues. The CDR3 here is CASSQAQGITGANVLTF. The CDR3 DNA sequence: TGTGCCAGCAGCCAAGCCCAGGGGATCACTGGGGCCAACGTCCTGACTTTC.

The sample holds a few counts of this clone. The rearrangement uses TRBV5-1 and TRBJ2-1; no definite D call. Germline V gene lookup returns CDR1 SGHRS and CDR2 YFSETQ. This CDR3 region has 15 residues. V was shortened by 1 base and J by 1 base, with 9 bases between the two germline ends. The CDR3 here is CASSLKARSYNEQFF. Written as DNA, the CDR3 is TGCGCCAGCAGCTTGAAGGCTAGATCCTACAATGAGCAGTTCTTC.

The chain uses TRBV15 and TRBJ2-7; D is possibly TRBD2 (6 bases). This CDR3 is 13 amino acids long. Germline lookup yields CDR1 LNHNV and CDR2 YYDKDF (reference sequence). Trimming cost V 8 bases and J 3 bases, with 14 bases left between them. CDR3 region: CATSALADYEQYF. Written as DNA, the CDR3 is TGTGCCACCTCTGCGTTAGCGGACTACGAGCAGTACTTC.

J is TRBJ1-2 and V is TRBV19; D is unresolved. The V end lost 7 bases, the J end lost 4 bases, and 7 bases lay between the germline ends. CDR1 is LNHDA, CDR2 SQIVND, per germline (reference sequence). The CDR3 is made up of 11 amino acids. The CDR3 loop reads CASTNGYGYTF. For the CDR3, the DNA is TGTGCCAGTACTAACGGCTATGGCTACACCTTC. The full variable domain, in which reference TRBV19 and TRBJ1-2 provide the parts outside the CDR3, is DGGITQSPKYLFRKEGQNVTLSCEQNLNHDAMYWYRQDPGQGLRLIYYSQIVNDFQKGDIAEGYSVSREKKESFPLTVTSAQKNPTAFYLCASTNGYGYTFGSGTRLTVV.

The chain recombines TRBV30 with TRBJ1-1; TRBD1 matches at 7 bases. CDR1 is GTSNPN and CDR2 is SVGIG in the germline V gene (reference sequence). Trimming removed 0 bases from V and 4 bases from J; junction bases left unmatched: 2. The CDR3 consists of 13 residues. CDR3 coding DNA: TGTGCCTGGAGTGTGGCAGGGGGCACTGAAGCTTTCTTT. Its translation is CAWSVAGGTEAFF.

DNA for the CDR3: TGTGCCAGCACCTTCGGACAGGGGGCCTGGAACACTGAAGCTTTCTTT. It codes for CASTFGQGAWNTEAFF. V gene TRBV13 combines with J gene TRBJ1-1; 11 nucleotides line up with TRBD1. The junction had 8 bases not matched to a gene; V was cut back by 7 bases and J by 1 base. Germline CDR1 is PRHDT and CDR2 is FYEKMQ (reference sequence). The CDR3 has 16 residues.

The V and J genes are TRBV9 and TRBJ2-5, with a tentative D call TRBD2 (5 bases). CDR1 is SGDLS and CDR2 is YYNGEE in the germline V gene. The CDR3 consists of 15 residues. Between the trimmed V and J ends, which lost 0 bases and 3 bases, there was a span of 12 bases. The chain's CDR3 is CASSVGRSVKETQYF. The CDR3 bases are TGTGCCAGCAGCGTAGGGAGGAGCGTAAAAGAGACCCAGTACTTC.

The sample holds one count of this clone. The chain has TRBV5-4 and TRBJ2-1; the match to TRBD2 covers 11 bases. With V trimmed by 0 bases and J by 5 bases, 4 bases remained unmatched. Germline V gives CDR1 SGHNT, CDR2 YYREEE (reference sequence). This CDR3 contains 16 residues. In DNA, the CDR3 is TGTGCCAGCAGCTTGGGCCCGGGACTAGCGGACAATGAGCAGTTCTTC. Residues: CASSLGPGLADNEQFF.

J is TRBJ1-4 and V is TRBV28, with D perhaps TRBD1 (6 bases). CDR3 length: 15 amino acids. V was shortened by 6 bases and J by 5 bases, with 16 bases between the two germline ends. Germline CDR1 reads MDHEN; CDR2 reads SYDVKM. The CDR3 DNA sequence: TGTGCCAGCAGCCCACCAACAGGGCCCAATGAAAAACTGTTTTTT. As protein: CASSPPTGPNEKLFF.

J is TRBJ1-5 and V is TRBV30; the D is unclear. The CDR3 length is 13 residues. Germline V lookup: CDR1 GTSNPN, CDR2 SVGIG (reference sequence). The V and J ends lost 0 bases and 4 bases respectively, with 7 bases between them. As DNA, the CDR3 is TGTGCCTGGAGTGTAAGTAGTAATCAGCCCCAGCATTTT. Protein: CAWSVSSNQPQHF.

The chain joins TRBV14 to TRBJ2-7; 8 nucleotides match TRBD2. Trimming took 0 bases from V and 7 from J; bases not matched to a gene: 14. The CDR3 sequence is 17 residues long. Germline lookup yields CDR1 SGHDN and CDR2 FVKESK. The CDR3 nucleotides are TGTGCCAGCAGCCAAGAGAATGAACGGGAGGGCCTGGGGGAGCAGTACTTC. It specifies CASSQENEREGLGEQYF. The variable domain in full, with the rest retrieved from reference TRBV14 and TRBJ2-7, is EAGVTQFPSHSVIEKGQTVTLRCDPISGHDNLYWYRRVMGKEIKFLLHFVKESKQDESGMPNNRFLAERTGGTYSTLKVQPAELEDSGVYFCASSQENEREGLGEQYFGPGTRLTVT.

The chain links TRBV25-1 to TRBJ2-2, with TRBD1 matching 9 bases. V lost 7 bases to trimming and J lost 8 bases; unmatched junction nucleotides: 14. The CDR3 covers 16 residues. Germline CDR1 MGHDK, CDR2 SYGVNS. As DNA, the CDR3 is TGTGCCAGCACCATGAGACAGGGGGAGACCTTTGGGGAGCTGTTTTTT. This translates into CASTMRQGETFGELFF.

The gene calls are TRBV5-4 and TRBJ1-4, with D unresolved. Germline V gene data show CDR1 as SGHNT and CDR2 as YYREEE (reference sequence). The CDR3 has 14 residues. The V and J ends lost 7 bases and 0 bases respectively, with 10 bases between them. The CDR3 region has the DNA TGTGCCAGCGGCACACAAGCAACTAATGAAAAACTGTTTTTT. Translating it yields CASGTQATNEKLFF.

This rearrangement joins TRBV27 to TRBJ2-6; 7 bases align to TRBD1. From germline, CDR1 is MNHEY and CDR2 SMNVEV (reference sequence). V lost 6 bases to trimming and J lost 4 bases; unmatched junction nucleotides: 3. There are 14 residues in the CDR3. As DNA, the CDR3 is TGTGCCAGCAGAGGGGGCATCGGGGCCAACGTCCTGACTTTC. Protein sequence: CASRGGIGANVLTF.

This chain uses TRBV4-3 with TRBJ1-4; no reliable D call. CDR1 and CDR2 (germline): LGHNA, YSLEER. This CDR3 spans 15 amino acids. Trimming stripped 2 bases from V and 8 bases from J, with 15 bases between. The CDR3: CASSQTRSGGEKLFF. DNA of the CDR3: TGCGCCAGCAGCCAAACGAGGTCCGGAGGGGAAAAACTGTTTTTT.

The chain employs TRBV5-8 and TRBJ2-5; maybe TRBD2 (5 bases). The germline V and J ends were trimmed by 1 base and 3 bases, with 10 bases remaining between them. CDR3 length: 14 residues. The V gene's germline CDR1 is SGHTS and CDR2 YDEGEE. DNA for the CDR3: TGTGCCAGCAGCTTGCGGCGGGCAAAAGAGACCCAGTACTTC. It codes for CASSLRRAKETQYF.

The V and J genes are TRBV4-1 and TRBJ2-3, with D perhaps TRBD2 (5 bases). Germline loops: CDR1 MGHRA, CDR2 YSYEKL. This CDR3 comprises 17 residues. V was cut by 3 bases and J by 9 bases, with 25 bases left in between. The CDR3 region is CASSHAEGRRGAATQYF. Written as DNA, the CDR3 is TGCGCCAGCAGCCATGCCGAAGGACGCCGAGGAGCGGCCACGCAGTATTTT.

The V gene is TRBV29-1, the J gene TRBJ2-3, with 7 bases matching TRBD1. The ends lost 7 bases at V and 1 base at J; junction bases unmatched: 17. CDR1 is SQVTM and CDR2 is ANQGSEA in the germline V gene. The CDR3 covers 17 residues. In nucleotides, the CDR3 is TGCAGCGCCGAGGGGCAGGGGGAACCCCCTGGCACAGATACGCAGTATTTT. Translated: CSAEGQGEPPGTDTQYF.

The chain combines TRBV18 with TRBJ2-5, with 7 bases identical to TRBD2. Looked up from germline, CDR1 is KGHSH and CDR2 is LQKENI. The CDR3 is 15 amino acids. J gave up 5 bases and V 0 bases, and 6 bases lay outside the gene matches. Here the CDR3 reads CASSPPGRRGETQYF. As DNA, the CDR3 is TGTGCCAGCTCACCACCAGGGAGGCGGGGGGAGACCCAGTACTTC.

There are a few counts of this clone. The chain combines TRBV19 with TRBJ1-2, with D unresolved. CDR1 LNHDA and CDR2 SQIVND come from the germline V gene (reference sequence). The germline V and J ends were trimmed by 6 bases and 6 bases, with 14 bases remaining between them. CDR3 length: 13 amino acids. CDR3 in DNA: TGTGCCAGTAGCCGAGGGTACAAGGATGGCTACACCTTC. Residues: CASSRGYKDGYTF.

This chain links TRBV4-1 with TRBJ2-2; D uncertain. V gave up 0 bases and J gave up 8 bases, with 10 bases separating them. Germline values: CDR1 MGHRA, CDR2 YSYEKL. The CDR3 runs to 14 residues. CDR3 protein: CASSQESWPGELFF. The CDR3 DNA reads as TGCGCCAGCAGCCAAGAATCCTGGCCAGGGGAGCTGTTTTTT.

J is TRBJ2-1 and V is TRBV27, with TRBD2 matching over 11 bases. The CDR3 is 17 amino acids. CDR1 is MNHEY and CDR2 is SMNVEV in the germline V gene (reference sequence). J gave up 7 bases and V 6 bases, and 14 bases lay outside the gene matches. Here the CDR3 DNA reads TGTGCCAGCAGCTACGTAGCGGGAGGGGTAATGGGGAATGAGCAGTTCTTC. Its translation is CASSYVAGGVMGNEQFF.

The rearrangement links TRBV27 to TRBJ1-4; no clear D. This CDR3 region has 13 residues. Trimming removed 3 bases at V and 4 bases at J, with 6 bases between. Germline CDR1 reads MNHEY; CDR2 reads SMNVEV (reference sequence). The CDR3: CASSFRCNEKLFF. DNA of the CDR3: TGTGCCAGCAGTTTCAGGTGTAATGAAAAACTGTTTTTT.